A selection of T cell receptor beta chains follows, all from one sample in a study of blood T cell repertoires in COVID-19. Here immunoSEQ multiplex PCR was the method, and the copy in TCRdb shows in-frame clones only, minus some. The sample has some 180,000 clones; approximately 83% are singletons. The sample consisted of peripheral blood. Source of these receptors: a woman at least 80 years old with acute or convalescent COVID-19. Both conserved end residues are part of each CDR3. The D gene is left open where the match is weak. The size of a clone is reported for some rows only, either as once, few or many, or as a class for expanded clones.

D	size	V	J	CDR3	DNA
-	-	TRBV5-8	TRBJ2-7	CASNAGLNEQYF	TGTGCCAGCAACGCGGGCCTAAACGAGCAGTACTTC
TRBD1	once	TRBV6-2/TRBV6-3	TRBJ1-5	CASSRTGGTNQPQHF	TGTGCCAGCAGTAGGACAGGGGGCACGAATCAGCCCCAGCATTTT
-	-	TRBV25-1	TRBJ1-2	CASRAPGQYGYTF	TGTGCCAGCAGGGCCCCAGGACAGTATGGCTACACCTTC
-	-	TRBV12-3/TRBV12-4	TRBJ2-7	CASSLGQNYEQYF	TGTGCCAGCAGTTTAGGTCAAAACTACGAGCAGTACTTC
TRBD2	-	TRBV2	TRBJ2-2	CASRLPGLAGELFF	TGTGCCAGCAGATTACCGGGACTAGCCGGGGAGCTGTTTTTT
TRBD1	-	TRBV6-2/TRBV6-3	TRBJ2-7	CASSQDRGSYEQYF	TGTGCCAGCAGCCAAGACAGGGGATCCTACGAGCAGTACTTC
-	-	TRBV30	TRBJ1-2	CAWSEAGNYGYTF	TGTGCCTGGAGTGAGGCAGGGAACTATGGCTACACCTTC
TRBD1	-	TRBV10-3	TRBJ1-2	CAIRRTGDPYGYTF	TGTGCCATCAGGCGGACAGGGGACCCTTATGGCTACACCTTC
TRBD1	-	TRBV30	TRBJ1-2	CAWSVGQGVGYTF	TGTGCCTGGAGTGTAGGGCAGGGGGTAGGCTACACCTTC
TRBD1	-	TRBV27	TRBJ1-2	CASSPGQLYGYTF	TGTGCCAGCAGTCCGGGACAGCTCTATGGCTACACCTTC
TRBD1	-	TRBV10-3	TRBJ1-1	CAISDSGQVNTEAFF	TGTGCCATCAGTGACTCAGGACAGGTGAACACTGAAGCTTTCTTT